The TCR beta chain described here comes from a study of CD8 T cells in ankylosing spondylitis. Libraries of TCR beta came from quantitative 5'-RACE with molecular barcodes. TCRdb re-analysed the 5' RACE reads in MiXCR, keeping a single row per CDR3 protein. This repertoire shows about 88,000 distinct CDR3 sequences, around 26% found once; its top ten account for 55% to 75%. The CDR3 is 14 amino acids. CDR1 and CDR2 from the germline V gene are DFQATT and SNEGSKA (reference sequence). V lost 1 base and J 0 bases, leaving 9 bases between the germline ends. About this clonotype: Its target is not known.

Notes on the study in general: What seemed typical of ankylosing spondylitis blood was a TCR beta motif built from about 8 highly homologous variants. The authors reported significant enrichment of disease-linked clones in matched ankylosing spondylitis synovial fluid.

Specimen: blood, either unsorted or a sorted T cell fraction (not recorded which). This chain connects TRBV20-1 to TRBJ1-1; D is unclear. This sequence was found in a male donor with ankylosing spondylitis or in good health (not recorded which). The CDR3 nucleotides are TGCAGTGCTAGAGGATGGGAGATGAACACTGAAGCTTTCTTT. This translates into CSARGWEMNTEAFF.